Presented here are 20 T cell receptor beta chains from one specimen sequenced in a study of blood T cells in healthy people across ages. A second about 7 to 11 cycle PCR used barcoded and J-beta primers. Each CDR3 protein gets one entry after TCRdb re-called the 5' RACE reads with MiXCR. Here the sample spans fewer than 900,000 distinct CDR3 sequences, about 52% being singletons. The sequenced material came from blood. These receptors all stem from a woman aged 60-70 years in good health.

This clonotype was counted only a few times. This rearrangement joins TRBV4-3 to TRBJ2-3, with 8 nucleotides matching TRBD1. This CDR3 comprises 13 residues. V was pared by 3 bases and J by 7 bases, with 3 bases of the junction left unmatched. CDR1 and CDR2 from the germline V gene are LGHNA and YSLEER. The CDR3 DNA sequence: TGCGCCAGCAGCCAGAGGACAGGGTATACGCAGTATTTT. It specifies CASSQRTGYTQYF.

The gene calls are TRBV30 and TRBJ2-4, with TRBD1 matching 7 bases. The CDR3 loop spans 13 amino acids. With 3 bases clipped from V and 3 bases from J, the junction kept 2 bases outside the gene matches. Looked up from germline, CDR1 is GTSNPN and CDR2 is SVGIG (reference sequence). The CDR3 DNA follows: TGTGCCTGGAGAGCAGGGGGCAAAAACATTCAGTACTTC. It translates to CAWRAGGKNIQYF.

V and J are TRBV9 and TRBJ2-5; D might be TRBD1 or TRBD2, each matching 6 bases. Gene TRBJ2-7 matches the end of the DNA better, so the J call may be wrong. This CDR3 comprises 14 residues. Germline loops: CDR1 SGDLS, CDR2 YYNGEE. CDR3 nucleotide sequence: TGTGCCAGCAGCCCAGGGGACTCCCCGTACGAGCAGTACTTC. Its translation: CASSPGDSPYEQYF.

The chain uses TRBV6-5 and TRBJ2-1; D is unresolved. The CDR3 length is 15 residues. Per germline, CDR1 MNHEY and CDR2 SVGAGI. V was pared by 8 bases and J by 4 bases, with 18 bases between. The CDR3 DNA sequence: TGTGCCAGCTGCCCCCTGTCATTGGCTTACAATGAGCAGTTCTTC. Its translation: CASCPLSLAYNEQFF.

V usage is TRBV5-6 and J usage is TRBJ2-5; D could derive from TRBD1 or TRBD2 (5 bases each). This CDR3 has 13 residues. Germline V lookup: CDR1 SGHDT, CDR2 YYEEEE. The germline V and J ends were trimmed by 0 bases and 11 bases, with 14 bases remaining between them. CDR3 residues: CASSLDGTHEQYF. CDR3 nucleotide sequence: TGTGCCAGCAGCTTGGACGGGACCCATGAGCAGTACTTC.

This clonotype has more than one count but fewer than ten. The genes are TRBV20-1 and TRBJ2-3, with D possibly being TRBD1 (6 bases). The germline V and J ends were trimmed by 3 bases and 3 bases, with 16 bases remaining between them. The CDR3 contains 15 residues. CDR1 and CDR2 (germline): DFQATT, SNEGSKA (reference sequence). The CDR3 sequence is CSASPYGQKTDTQYF. The CDR3 coding sequence is TGCAGTGCTAGCCCCTACGGACAGAAAACAGATACGCAGTATTTT.

The chain employs TRBV19 and TRBJ2-2; tentatively, D is TRBD2 (5 bases). The CDR3 contains 14 residues. Germline V gene sequence: CDR1 LNHDA, CDR2 SQIVND (reference sequence). V was trimmed by 7 bases and J by 2 bases, leaving 11 bases between them. CDR3 DNA: TGTGCCAGTAAAAACGGAGGAAACACCGGGGAGCTGTTTTTT. It translates to CASKNGGNTGELFF.

The rearrangement links TRBV4-2 to TRBJ1-1; D gene unclear. This CDR3 is 14 amino acids long. Trimming cost V 1 base and J 6 bases, with 12 bases left between them. Germline V CDR1 and CDR2: LGHNA, YNFKEQ. The CDR3 sequence: CASSQGGSFPEAFF. The CDR3 nucleotides are TGTGCCAGCAGCCAAGGCGGTAGTTTTCCTGAAGCTTTCTTT.

This clonotype was picked up a small number of times. V is TRBV5-1 and J is TRBJ2-3, with 8 bases matching TRBD1. The CDR3 loop spans 17 amino acids. Per germline, CDR1 SGHRS and CDR2 YFSETQ. J gave up 0 bases and V 4 bases, and 10 bases lay outside the gene matches. The CDR3 reads CASSPGTGRPSTDTQYF. CDR3 DNA: TGCGCCAGCAGCCCCGGGACAGGAAGACCTAGCACAGATACGCAGTATTTT.

The CDR3 DNA is TGCAGTGCTAGAGAAAGTAGCGGGAGGGAAAAGCAGTACTTC. It specifies CSARESSGREKQYF. V gene TRBV20-1 combines with J gene TRBJ2-5; 11 bases line up with TRBD2. The CDR3 is 14 amino acids. Losses at the gene ends were 0 bases for V and 11 bases for J; bases not matched to a gene: 8. CDR1 is DFQATT, CDR2 SNEGSKA, per germline (reference sequence).

The chain couples TRBV7-8 to TRBJ2-4, with D uncertain. The J call is doubtful: the DNA matches TRBJ2-5 better. Germline V CDR1 and CDR2: SGHVS, FQNEAQ. The CDR3 is made up of 12 amino acids. CDR3 sequence: CASSFWAETQYF. The CDR3 DNA reads as TGTGCCAGCAGCTTCTGGGCAGAGACCCAGTACTTC.

The chain is built from TRBV2 and TRBJ2-7; TRBD2 is a possible D gene (5 bases). The J call may be faulty, since TRBJ2-5 better matches the DNA end. CDR3 size: 13 residues. The germline V gene encodes CDR1 SNHLY and CDR2 FYNNEI. The CDR3 region is CASPRGNQETQYF. CDR3 DNA sequence: TGTGCCAGCCCTCGGGGAAACCAAGAGACCCAGTACTTC.

Here the CDR3 DNA reads TGCAGCGTTGAAGGCTACAGGGGAGGCACAGATACGCAGTATTTT. Residues: CSVEGYRGGTDTQYF. The chain recombines TRBV29-1 with TRBJ2-3, with 7 bases that match TRBD1. V was pared by 1 base and J by 1 base, with 5 bases of the junction left unmatched. Germline lookup yields CDR1 SQVTM and CDR2 ANQGSEA. The length of the CDR3 is 15 residues.

The genes are TRBV28 and TRBJ2-1, with D possibly TRBD2 on 6 matching bases. The CDR3 contains 16 residues. The germline V gene encodes CDR1 MDHEN and CDR2 SYDVKM. The ends were cut back, 5 bases at V and 7 bases at J, with 21 bases in the middle. CDR3 DNA: TGTGCCAGCAGTCTGAACGGGGGAGGCGGGTGGAATGAGCAGTTCTTC. As protein: CASSLNGGGGWNEQFF.

This clonotype was picked up a small number of times. The chain links TRBV20-1 to TRBJ2-4; a weak D match, TRBD1 (5 bases). Germline lookup yields CDR1 DFQATT and CDR2 SNEGSKA (reference sequence). Trimming pared 2 bases from V and 8 bases from J, leaving 13 bases between. The CDR3 consists of 13 residues. In DNA form, the CDR3 reads TGCAGTGCTAGACAGGGTTCGGTGGACATTCAGTACTTC. Its protein product is CSARQGSVDIQYF.

This clonotype was seen at least ten times. V is TRBV12-3 or TRBV12-4 and J is TRBJ2-1; no definite D call. V shed 7 bases and J shed 2 bases, with 9 bases lying between them. The length of the CDR3 is 13 residues. The CDR3: CASTIGPYNEQFF. The CDR3 coding sequence is TGTGCCAGCACCATAGGACCCTACAATGAGCAGTTCTTC.

This clonotype has just one count. V and J are TRBV6-1 and TRBJ2-3, with no clear D. CDR1 is MNHNS, CDR2 SASEGT, per germline. The V end lost 0 bases, the J end lost 7 bases, and 8 bases lay between the germline ends. The CDR3 consists of 13 residues. This CDR3 is CASSEARGYTQYF. CDR3 DNA: TGTGCCAGCAGTGAAGCGCGTGGTTATACGCAGTATTTT.

This clonotype was detected ten times or more. The chain recombines TRBV28 with TRBJ2-7, with 7 bases identical to TRBD1. This CDR3 has 13 residues. With 3 bases clipped from V and 2 bases from J, the junction kept 1 base outside the gene matches. CDR1 is MDHEN, CDR2 SYDVKM, per germline. The CDR3 bases are TGTGCCAGCAGTTTGCAGGGGGCCTACGAGCAGTACTTC. Its translation: CASSLQGAYEQYF.

The chain carries TRBV20-1 and TRBJ2-5, with 9 bases matching TRBD2. Germline values: CDR1 DFQATT, CDR2 SNEGSKA (reference sequence). CDR3 length equals 14 residues. After removal of 6 bases from V and 4 bases from J, the junction contained 9 bases not matched to a gene. CDR3 bases: TGCAGTGCCCGCGAAGCGGGAGGTGCAGAGACCCAGTACTTC. It codes for CSAREAGGAETQYF.

This clonotype was counted only a few times. The gene calls are TRBV28 and TRBJ2-3; 8 nucleotides agree with TRBD1. Germline V CDR1 and CDR2: MDHEN, SYDVKM. V shed 6 bases and J 1 base; nucleotides not matched to a gene: 6. The CDR3 has 15 residues. CDR3 sequence reads: CASRKGQVGTDTQYF. The CDR3 region has the DNA TGTGCCAGCAGAAAGGGACAGGTGGGCACAGATACGCAGTATTTT. Full variable domain (missing parts from reference TRBV28 and TRBJ2-3): DVKVTQSSRYLVKRTGEKVFLECVQDMDHENMFWYRQDPGLGLRLIYFSYDVKMKEKGDIPEGYSVSREKKERFSLILESASTNQTSMYLCASRKGQVGTDTQYFGPGTRLTVL.